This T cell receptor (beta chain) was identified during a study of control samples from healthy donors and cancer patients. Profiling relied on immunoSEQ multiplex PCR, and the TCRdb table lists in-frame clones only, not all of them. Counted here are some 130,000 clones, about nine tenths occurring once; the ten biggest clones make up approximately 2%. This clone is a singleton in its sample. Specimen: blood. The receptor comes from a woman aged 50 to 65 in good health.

The CDR3 DNA follows: TGTGCCACCAGCAGAGTCGGGGGGATAGGGGATACGCAGTATTTT. Translating it yields CATSRVGGIGDTQYF. The chain carries TRBV15 and TRBJ2-3, with 7 positions matching TRBD2. The CDR3 totals 15 residues. V shed 1 base, J shed 6 bases, and the junction held 7 bases outside the gene matches. Germline values: CDR1 LNHNV, CDR2 YYDKDF (reference sequence).